This TCR beta chain came from a study of cytotoxic CD8 clonotypes in ibrutinib-treated CLL. Data came from immunoSEQ multiplex PCR; TCRdb stores just in-frame clones and leaves some out. This repertoire shows 150,000 to 200,000 clones, 70% to 90% found once; its top ten account for 3%. This CDR3 comprises 15 residues. V was shortened by 2 bases and J by 4 bases, with 14 bases between the two germline ends. Germline CDR1 KGHSH, CDR2 LQKENI. This sequence joins TRBV18 and TRBJ1-2; D is ambiguous. The starting material was PBMCs, obtained at disease progression, from a patient treated with ibrutinib. The TCR comes from a human donor with chronic lymphocytic leukemia. The CDR3 here is CASSPEGGYVYGYTF. The CDR3 DNA reads TGTGCCAGCTCACCAGAAGGCGGATACGTCTATGGCTACACCTTC. Using reference TRBV18 and TRBJ1-2 for the parts outside the CDR3, the full variable domain is NAGVMQNPRHLVRRRGQEARLRCSPMKGHSHVYWYRQLPEEGLKFMVYLQKENIIDESGMPKERFSAEFPKEGPSILRIQQVVRGDSAAYFCASSPEGGYVYGYTFGSGTRLTVV.